This TCR beta chain comes out of a study of CD8+CD57+ T cells in acquired aplastic anemia. Study background: Average DNA yield from sorted CD4+ and CD8+ cells was approximately 3 ug. Study-level results: Patients and controls had CD8+ Simpson's diversity values that were not significantly distinct.

Profiles of TCR beta VDJ and CDR3 were generated from a genomic DNA template. TCRdb used MiXCR to reprocess the reads, holding one entry per CDR3 protein. The table shows roughly 160,000 distinct CDR3 sequences, with around half occurring only once. Selection for sequencing was limited to patients who had shown CD8+CD57+ cell expansion by flow cytometry. There were no patients without severe acquired aplastic anemia. No therapy had been given to the patients at the time of blood sampling. This clonotype showed up many times. Antigen specificity is unknown. Germline loops: CDR1 SGHRS, CDR2 YFSETQ. V dropped 6 bases and J dropped 8 bases, with 24 bases sitting between them. The CDR3 totals 16 residues.

Sequences were obtained from sorted CD4+, CD8+, or CD8+CD57+ T cells (not recorded which) from PBMCs. This receptor was obtained from a human donor with aplastic anemia. The chain is built from TRBV5-1 and TRBJ2-1, with D possibly matching TRBD2 (6 bases). As DNA, the CDR3 is TGCGCCAGCATCCCGGAGATAGGGACTCGGTCGGATGAGCAGTTCTTC. Its translation: CASIPEIGTRSDEQFF.